The T cell receptor beta chain under discussion was sequenced for a study of control samples from healthy donors and cancer patients. V lost 1 base and J 7 bases, leaving 11 bases between the germline ends. This CDR3 has 13 residues. Germline V gene sequence: CDR1 LNHDA, CDR2 SQIVND (reference sequence). Data came from immunoSEQ multiplex PCR; TCRdb stores just in-frame clones and leaves some out. The table lists some 130,000 clones, roughly 89% of them singletons. The sequence derives from a man aged 18-30 years in good health. Sequences were obtained from blood. The chain carries TRBV19 and TRBJ2-7; possibly TRBD2 for D (6 bases). The CDR3 here is CASSIARDSEQYF. CDR3 nucleotide sequence: TGTGCCAGTAGTATAGCCAGGGACTCGGAGCAGTACTTC.